This entry describes one TCR beta chain. Only in-frame clones appear in the TCRdb table, and some are missing; sequencing was by immunoSEQ multiplex PCR. This sample yields under 250,000 clones, of which around 82% are seen a single time; around 8.7% belongs to the top ten. These data are taken from a study of blood T cell repertoires in COVID-19. Study-level information: T cells, B-cell-depleted T cells, or PBMCs supplied cDNA or gDNA.

Germline lookup yields CDR1 LNHDA and CDR2 SQIVND (reference sequence). This CDR3 is 16 amino acids long. Germline trimming cut 5 bases from V and 2 bases from J; bases unmatched to any gene: 7. The receptor was isolated from a woman between 45 and 60 years old with acute or convalescent COVID-19. The V gene is TRBV19, the J gene TRBJ2-3, with 10 bases fitting TRBD1. Sequencing input: peripheral blood. DNA for the CDR3: TGTGCCAGTAGTCCGCGGACAGGGGGATTCACAGATACGCAGTATTTT. Its translation is CASSPRTGGFTDTQYF.